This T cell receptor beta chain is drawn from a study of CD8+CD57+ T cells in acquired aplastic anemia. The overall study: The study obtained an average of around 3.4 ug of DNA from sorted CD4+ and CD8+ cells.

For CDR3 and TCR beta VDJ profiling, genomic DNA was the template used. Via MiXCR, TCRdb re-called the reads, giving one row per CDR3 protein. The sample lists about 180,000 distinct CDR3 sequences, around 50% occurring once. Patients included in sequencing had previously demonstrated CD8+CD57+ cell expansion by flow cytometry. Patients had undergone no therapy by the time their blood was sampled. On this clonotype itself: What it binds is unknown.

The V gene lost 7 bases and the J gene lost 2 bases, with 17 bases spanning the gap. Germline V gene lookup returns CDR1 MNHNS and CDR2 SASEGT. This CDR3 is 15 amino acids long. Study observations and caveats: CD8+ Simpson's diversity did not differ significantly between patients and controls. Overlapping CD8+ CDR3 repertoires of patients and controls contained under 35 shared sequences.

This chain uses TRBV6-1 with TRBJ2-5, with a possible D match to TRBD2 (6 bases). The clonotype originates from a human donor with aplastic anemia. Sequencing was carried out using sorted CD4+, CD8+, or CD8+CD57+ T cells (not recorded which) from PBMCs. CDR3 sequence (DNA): TGTGCCAGCAAGAGGGAGGAGGTCTCTCAAGAGACCCAGTACTTC. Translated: CASKREEVSQETQYF.